This T cell receptor beta chain stems from a study of blood T cell repertoires in COVID-19. In the study overall: Researchers got acute and convalescent COVID-19 samples from the United States, Italy and Spain.

In the authors' methods: Amplified reference gene primers provided the basis for estimating nucleated cell counts. The method was immunoSEQ multiplex PCR; TCRdb's version includes in-frame clones alone and lacks a portion of them. D and trimming were read from the DNA, whereas the V and J calls and clone size are those reported in that table. The sample yields under 70,000 clones, approximately 87% seen once. The CDR3 contains 13 residues. From germline, CDR1 is MRHNA and CDR2 SNTAGT. The V gene end was trimmed by 6 bases and the J gene end by 9 bases; junction bases not matched to a gene: 9. V is TRBV6-4 and J is TRBJ1-1; 8 nucleotides line up with TRBD1. Sequencing input: peripheral blood. The receptor's source is a woman in her sixties or seventies with COVID-19, enrolled during active disease. The CDR3 nucleotides are TGTGCCAGCAGGCTCGGACAGGGATCTCAAGCTTTCTTT. Translating gives CASRLGQGSQAFF.